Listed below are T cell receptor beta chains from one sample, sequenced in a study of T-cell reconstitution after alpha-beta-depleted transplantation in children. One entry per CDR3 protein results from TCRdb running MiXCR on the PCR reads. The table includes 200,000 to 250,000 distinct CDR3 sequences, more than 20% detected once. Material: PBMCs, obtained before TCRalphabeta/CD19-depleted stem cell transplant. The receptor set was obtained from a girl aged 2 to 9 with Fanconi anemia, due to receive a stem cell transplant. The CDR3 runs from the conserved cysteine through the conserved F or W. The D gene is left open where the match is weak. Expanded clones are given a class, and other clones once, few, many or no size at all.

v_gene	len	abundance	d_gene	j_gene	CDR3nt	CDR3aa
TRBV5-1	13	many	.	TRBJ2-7	TGCGCCAGCAGATATTCCACTAGTTGGGAGCAGTACTTC	CASRYSTSWEQYF
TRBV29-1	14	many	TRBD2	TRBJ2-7	TGCAGCGTTGAAGGACTAGCGGGACCCTACGAGCAGTACTTC	CSVEGLAGPYEQYF
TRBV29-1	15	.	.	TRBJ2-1	TGCAGCATTAGGGGGGGCAGGGAGGTTTACAATGAGCAGTTCTTC	CSIRGGREVYNEQFF
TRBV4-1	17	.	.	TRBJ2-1	TGCGCCAGCAGCCAAGTGGGGATTCGGGAGCCCCAGAATGAGCAGTTCTTC	CASSQVGIREPQNEQFF
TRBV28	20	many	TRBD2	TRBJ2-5	TGTGCCAGCAGTTTACGAGCAATTGCATGGACTAGCGTTTATATTGAGACCCAGTACTTC	CASSLRAIAWTSVYIETQYF
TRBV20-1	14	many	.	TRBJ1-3	TGCAGTGCCCACAACAGGGAGTCTGGAAACACCATATATTTT	CSAHNRESGNTIYF
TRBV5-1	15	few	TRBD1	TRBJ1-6	TGCGCCAGCACCTCGGACAGGGTAGTGAATTCACCCCTCCACTTT	CASTSDRVVNSPLHF
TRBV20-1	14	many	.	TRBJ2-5	TGCAGTGCCAACCGGGACACCTACCAAGAGACCCAGTACTTC	CSANRDTYQETQYF
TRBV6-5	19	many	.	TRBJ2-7	TGTGCCAGCAGTTACGGGCCCGTTCGAGGGGTCGGAAGGCCCTACGAGCAGTACTTC	CASSYGPVRGVGRPYEQYF
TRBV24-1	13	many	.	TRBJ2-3	TGTGCCACCGCCCTGACCCGCACAGATACGCAGTATTTT	CATALTRTDTQYF
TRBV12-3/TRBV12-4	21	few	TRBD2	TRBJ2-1	TGTGCCAGCAGTTTTGCGACTAGCGGGGAGGTGGGATGGAGCTCCTACAATGAGCAGTTCTTC	CASSFATSGEVGWSSYNEQFF
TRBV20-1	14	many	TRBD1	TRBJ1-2	TGCAGTGCTACCAGGGACAGGGGAAACTATGGCTACACCTTC	CSATRDRGNYGYTF
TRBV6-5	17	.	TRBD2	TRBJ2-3	TGTGCCAGCAGTTATGATCTTAGCGGGGCCCACAGGGATACGCAGTATTTT	CASSYDLSGAHRDTQYF
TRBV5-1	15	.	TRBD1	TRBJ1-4	TGCGCCAGCAGCTTCGACAGGGCGATAAATGAAAAACTGTTTTTT	CASSFDRAINEKLFF
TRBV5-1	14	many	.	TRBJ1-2	TGCGCCAGCAGCTCCGGAGACTACTCCTATGGCTACACCTTC	CASSSGDYSYGYTF